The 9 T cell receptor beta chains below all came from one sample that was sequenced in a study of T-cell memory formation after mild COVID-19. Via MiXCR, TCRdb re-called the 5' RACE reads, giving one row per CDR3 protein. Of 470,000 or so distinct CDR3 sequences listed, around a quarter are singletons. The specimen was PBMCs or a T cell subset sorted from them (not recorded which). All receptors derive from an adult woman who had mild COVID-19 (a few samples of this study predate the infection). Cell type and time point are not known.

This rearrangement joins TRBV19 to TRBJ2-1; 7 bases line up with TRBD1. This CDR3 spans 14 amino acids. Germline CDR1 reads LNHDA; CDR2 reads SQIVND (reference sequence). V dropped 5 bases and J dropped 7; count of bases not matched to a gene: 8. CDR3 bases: TGTGCCAGTAGTCGAGGACAGGTTGTAAATGAGCAGTTCTTC. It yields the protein CASSRGQVVNEQFF.

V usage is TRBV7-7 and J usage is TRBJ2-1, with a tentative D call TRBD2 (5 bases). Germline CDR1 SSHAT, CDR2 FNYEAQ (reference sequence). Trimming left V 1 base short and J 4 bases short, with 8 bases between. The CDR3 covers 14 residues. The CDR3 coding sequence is TGTGCCAGCAGCTTAGACGGGGTTTACAATGAGCAGTTCTTC. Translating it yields CASSLDGVYNEQFF.

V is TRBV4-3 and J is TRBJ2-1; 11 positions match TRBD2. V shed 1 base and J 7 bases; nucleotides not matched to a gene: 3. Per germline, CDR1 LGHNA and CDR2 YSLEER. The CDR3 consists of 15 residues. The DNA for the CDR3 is TGCGCCAGCAGCCAAGCCCGACTAGCGGGGAATGAGCAGTTCTTC. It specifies CASSQARLAGNEQFF.

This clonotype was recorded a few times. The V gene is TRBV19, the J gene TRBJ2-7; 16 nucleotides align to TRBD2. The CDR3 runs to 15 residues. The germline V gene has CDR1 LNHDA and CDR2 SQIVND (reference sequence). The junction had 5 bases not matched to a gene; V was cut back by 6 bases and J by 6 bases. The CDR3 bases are TGTGCCAGTAGGGGACTAGCGGGAGGGCCGGCCGAGCAGTACTTC. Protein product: CASRGLAGGPAEQYF.

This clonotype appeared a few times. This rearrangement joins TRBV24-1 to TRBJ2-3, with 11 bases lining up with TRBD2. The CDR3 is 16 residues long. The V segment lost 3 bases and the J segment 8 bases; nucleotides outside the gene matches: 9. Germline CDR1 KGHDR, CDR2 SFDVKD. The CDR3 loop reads CATSDRLAGNTFTQYF. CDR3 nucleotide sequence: TGTGCCACCAGTGATCGACTAGCGGGAAACACCTTTACGCAGTATTTT.

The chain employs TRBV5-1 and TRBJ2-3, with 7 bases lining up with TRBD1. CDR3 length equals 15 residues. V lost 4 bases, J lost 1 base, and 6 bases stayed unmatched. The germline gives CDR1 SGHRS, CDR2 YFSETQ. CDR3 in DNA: TGCGCCAGCAGCCATACCGGGACAGGCACAGATACGCAGTATTTT. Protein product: CASSHTGTGTDTQYF.

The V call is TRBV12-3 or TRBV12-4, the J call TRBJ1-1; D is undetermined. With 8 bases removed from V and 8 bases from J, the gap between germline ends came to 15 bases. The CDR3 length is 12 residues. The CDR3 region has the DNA TGTGCCAGCCGAGCTGAAGGTTCCGAAGCTTTCTTT. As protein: CASRAEGSEAFF.

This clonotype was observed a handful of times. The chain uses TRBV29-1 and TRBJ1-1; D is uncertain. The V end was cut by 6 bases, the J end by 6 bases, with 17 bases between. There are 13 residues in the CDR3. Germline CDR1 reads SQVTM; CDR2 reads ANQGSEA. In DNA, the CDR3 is TGCAGCGTATACAGAAGCCCTTACTCTGAAGCTTTCTTT. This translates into CSVYRSPYSEAFF.

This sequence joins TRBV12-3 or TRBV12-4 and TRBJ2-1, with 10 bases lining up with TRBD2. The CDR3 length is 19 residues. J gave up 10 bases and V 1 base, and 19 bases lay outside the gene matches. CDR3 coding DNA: TGTGCCAGCAGTTTAGAATCTATTGGGCTAGCGGGAGTTCCAGGCGAGCAGTTCTTC. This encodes CASSLESIGLAGVPGEQFF.